This is a list of T cell receptor beta chains from one sample in a study of blood T cell repertoires in COVID-19. Sequencing was performed with immunoSEQ multiplex PCR; in TCRdb, only in-frame clones are kept and a portion is missing. Of 150,000 to 200,000 clones in the sample, about four fifths were seen once. The sequencing input was peripheral blood. The receptors were gathered from a man aged 55 to 70 with acute or convalescent COVID-19. The CDR3 runs from the conserved cysteine through the conserved F or W.

V gene: TRBV11-2
CDR3 protein: CASSSAGGTISGNTIYF

V gene: TRBV12-3/TRBV12-4
CDR3 protein: CASSLEKAFF

V gene: TRBV5-1
CDR3 protein: CASSLTGTGEETQYF

V gene: TRBV7-8
CDR3 protein: CASARAGNIAYEQYF

V gene: TRBV9
CDR3 protein: CASSVDPGVGGYTF

V gene: TRBV6-5
CDR3 protein: CASSYSDRGLGGYTF

V gene: TRBV29-1
CDR3 protein: CSVNREGGNTIYF

V gene: TRBV9
CDR3 protein: CASSVCRVRRDLGGDTQYF

V gene: TRBV5-6
CDR3 protein: CASSLVDGGQPTSPLHF

V gene: TRBV5-1
CDR3 protein: CASSFRTTNTGELFF

V gene: TRBV5-1
CDR3 protein: CASTQQGARTGELFF

V gene: TRBV2
CDR3 protein: CASSEREGEGNQPQHF

V gene: TRBV12-3/TRBV12-4
CDR3 protein: CASSLIGTDTQYF

V gene: TRBV6-4
CDR3 protein: CASSPTTSGGADTQYF

V gene: TRBV7-2
CDR3 protein: CASSLTGGNQPQHF

V gene: TRBV11-2
CDR3 protein: CASSSLDRPYEQYF

V gene: TRBV30
CDR3 protein: CAWSVLARGGSPLHF

V gene: TRBV12-5
CDR3 protein: CASGLVISSGGFHPRSGANVLTF

V gene: TRBV6-2/TRBV6-3
CDR3 protein: CASSLRDSASGANVLTF

V gene: TRBV7-2
CDR3 protein: CASSLFGMGMSGNTIYF

V gene: TRBV27
CDR3 protein: CASSLLVRGFGNEQFF

V gene: TRBV11-2
CDR3 protein: CASSLDGGGGYTF

V gene: TRBV27
CDR3 protein: CASREYGAPNTGELFF

V gene: TRBV28
CDR3 protein: CASKAGGDPRQPQHF

V gene: TRBV4-1
CDR3 protein: CASSQAAANQPQHF

V gene: TRBV19
CDR3 protein: CASASWDSSNQPQHF

V gene: TRBV7-9
CDR3 protein: CASSSGERGLSSEAFF

V gene: TRBV6-4
CDR3 protein: CASSAAGGTTDTQYF

V gene: TRBV24-1
CDR3 protein: CATSDLTTSGSMFF

V gene: TRBV6-5
CDR3 protein: CASSYSSGRADFF

V gene: TRBV19
CDR3 protein: CASSIDAKTSGSWNTQYF